Included here is one T cell receptor beta chain sequence, with context. This specimen belongs to a study of CD8+CD57+ T cells in acquired aplastic anemia. This CDR3 contains 14 residues. V shed 1 base and J shed 4 bases, with 9 bases lying between them. From germline, CDR1 is KGHDR and CDR2 SFDVKD. Genomic DNA was employed as the template in profiling TCR beta VDJ and CDR3. TCRdb re-called the reads through MiXCR, storing one row per CDR3 protein. The sample yields roughly 420,000 distinct CDR3 sequences, 60% to 80% seen once. The gene calls are TRBV24-1 and TRBJ1-2; D is unresolved. This clonotype was sampled from a human donor in good health, serving as a control. The sequenced sample consisted of sorted CD4+, CD8+, or CD8+CD57+ T cells (not recorded which) from PBMCs. The CDR3 protein is CATSDLNRSYGYTF. DNA of the CDR3: TGTGCCACCAGTGATTTAAACAGATCCTATGGCTACACCTTC.